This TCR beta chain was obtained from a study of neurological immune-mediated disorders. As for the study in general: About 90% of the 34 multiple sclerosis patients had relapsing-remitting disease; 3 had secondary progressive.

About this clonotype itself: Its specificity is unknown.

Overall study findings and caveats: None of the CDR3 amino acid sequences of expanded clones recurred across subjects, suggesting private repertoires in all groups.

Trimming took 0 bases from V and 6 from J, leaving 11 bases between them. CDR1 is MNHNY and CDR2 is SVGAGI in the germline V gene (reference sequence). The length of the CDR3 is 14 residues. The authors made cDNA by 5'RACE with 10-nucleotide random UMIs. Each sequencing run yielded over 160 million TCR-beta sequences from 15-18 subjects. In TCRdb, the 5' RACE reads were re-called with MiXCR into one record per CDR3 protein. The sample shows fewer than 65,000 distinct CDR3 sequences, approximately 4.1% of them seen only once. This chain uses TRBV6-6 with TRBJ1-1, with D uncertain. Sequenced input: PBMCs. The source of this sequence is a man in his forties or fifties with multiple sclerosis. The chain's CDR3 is CASSYSRGVAEAFF. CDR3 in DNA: TGTGCCAGCAGTTACTCGAGAGGTGTCGCTGAAGCTTTCTTT.